The clone carrying this TCR beta chain was seen a handful of times. Its antigen is still unknown. V was clipped by 4 bases and J by 11 bases, with 12 bases between them. The CDR3 has 13 residues. Germline values: CDR1 SNHLY, CDR2 FYNNEI. Amplified TCR beta CDR3 regions came from RNA transcripts. With the HTBI primer set, the TCR CDR3 went through a first round of RT-PCR. TCRdb reprocessed the multiplex PCR reads with MiXCR, giving one entry per CDR3 protein. The table has approximately 210,000 distinct CDR3 sequences, approximately 17% seen once. These data come from a study of T cells in Graves' hyperthyroidism and ophthalmopathy. Study-wide points: Blood samples included most of the expanded thyroid clonotypes exceeding 0.001.

The receptor comes from a man aged 45-60 years with Graves' hyperthyroidism. This sequence joins TRBV2 and TRBJ1-6, with D possibly TRBD1 on 5 matching bases. Sequencing used blood. The CDR3 is CASSAGIGAPLHF. The CDR3 DNA sequence: TGTGCCAGCAGTGCCGGGATAGGGGCACCCCTCCACTTT.